The entry below gives a single TCR beta chain sequence along with its context. The target antigen is unknown. These data belong to a study of cytomegalovirus exposure and HLA in healthy donors. Overall study results and limits: Later analysis identified a missense DCLRE1C variant that was linked to TCR beta V- and J-gene trimming. Sequencing had likely introduced a cluster of highly shared sequence variants as an artifact.

Trimming removed 5 bases from V and 3 bases from J; junction bases left unmatched: 7. The CDR3 runs to 14 residues. Germline CDR1 is SGHVS and CDR2 is FNYEAQ. The PCR was carried out with 60 Vbeta primers and 13 Jbeta primers. Data came from immunoSEQ multiplex PCR; TCRdb stores just in-frame clones and leaves some out. The table has about 130,000 clones, about 80% seen once; the top ten hold about 2.5%. The sequencing input was PBMCs. The chain is built from TRBV7-6 and TRBJ2-7, with TRBD1 matching 7 bases. The receptor comes from a young man in good health and CMV-seronegative. The CDR3 DNA reads as TGTGCCAGCAGCACCCGACAGGGCGTCTACGAGCAGTACTTC. Its protein is CASSTRQGVYEQYF. Full variable domain (missing parts from reference TRBV7-6 and TRBJ2-7): GAGVSQSPRYKVTKRGQDVALRCDPISGHVSLYWYRQALGQGPEFLTYFNYEAQQDKSGLPNDRFSAERPEGSISTLTIQRTEQRDSAMYRCASSTRQGVYEQYFGPGTRLTVT.